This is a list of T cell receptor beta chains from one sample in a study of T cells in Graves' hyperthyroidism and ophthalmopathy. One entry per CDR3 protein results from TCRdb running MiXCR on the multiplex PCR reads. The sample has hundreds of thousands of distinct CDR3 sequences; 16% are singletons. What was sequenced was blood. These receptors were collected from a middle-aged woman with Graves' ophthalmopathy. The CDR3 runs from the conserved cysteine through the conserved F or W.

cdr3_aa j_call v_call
CASSSRGTMADTQYF TRBJ2-3 TRBV27
CASSQDYTDGNEKLFF TRBJ1-4 TRBV4-1
CASTVMGLSTDTQYF TRBJ2-3 TRBV11-2
CASSLGDRMVEKLFF TRBJ1-4 TRBV7-9
CAISVYFGGGKTDTQYF TRBJ2-3 TRBV10-3
CASSSTSSGRATYEQYF TRBJ2-7 TRBV28
CASSLLPGTSGSDTQYF TRBJ2-3 TRBV3-1
CASSPRQGSDEQYF TRBJ2-7 TRBV18
CASSRQGAMTGSYNEQFF TRBJ2-1 TRBV7-2
CASSSGPEIEEKLFF TRBJ1-4 TRBV6-5
CASSISGGNQETQYF TRBJ2-5 TRBV19
CASSLGSVLGNEQFF TRBJ2-1 TRBV5-1
CASSGQSGPTDTQYF TRBJ2-3 TRBV9
CASKTSSAYNEQFF TRBJ2-1 TRBV7-9
CASSEPAGAVNTGELFF TRBJ2-2 TRBV6-1
CASRSYYEQYF TRBJ2-7 TRBV28
CASSRYRGADTQYF TRBJ2-3 TRBV5-6
CAISGTATETQYF TRBJ2-5 TRBV10-3
CASSFPGQGGGPGTDTQYF TRBJ2-3 TRBV6-1
CASSPPVAGGQSEQFF TRBJ2-1 TRBV18
CASSLGRGHQPQHF TRBJ1-5 TRBV11-2
CAISDTGEETQYF TRBJ2-5 TRBV10-3
CASLDRGPTGELFF TRBJ2-2 TRBV6-2/TRBV6-3
CASSLTGLSYNEQFF TRBJ2-1 TRBV5-1
CASSQDRSTDTQYF TRBJ2-3 TRBV14
CASSQGLGYNEQFF TRBJ2-1 TRBV3-1
CSACPIGSDNSPLHF TRBJ1-6 TRBV20-1
CATSRETRTGGYYEQYF TRBJ2-7 TRBV15
CASSQAVNQPQHF TRBJ1-5 TRBV3-1
CSIPPASGQETQYF TRBJ2-5 TRBV20-1
CASSVLNEQFF TRBJ2-1 TRBV6-1
CASSTGAGDTEAFF TRBJ1-1 TRBV2
CASSVDPAGLGHEQFF TRBJ2-1 TRBV9
CASSTKPGLMNQPQHF TRBJ1-5 TRBV19
CASGTSRPYEQYF TRBJ2-7 TRBV27
CASSPARPDRNYGYTF TRBJ1-2 TRBV12-3/TRBV12-4
CASSEEAGGWEQFF TRBJ2-1 TRBV2
CASSEGGWTEAFF TRBJ1-1 TRBV7-9
CASRKSLAGGNCESKNIQYF TRBJ2-4 TRBV2
CSARDLTVGNEQFF TRBJ2-1 TRBV20-1
CASSQGTLRGTQYF TRBJ2-3 TRBV14
CASRNTGTGGGTQYF TRBJ2-3 TRBV28
CASSQGMQTYEQYF TRBJ2-7 TRBV3-1
CATSMGGGQPQHF TRBJ1-5 TRBV24-1
CASSHKRAGANVLTF TRBJ2-6 TRBV5-1
CASKGAVTGNTEAFF TRBJ1-1 TRBV5-1
CASSFFRDRSYGYTF TRBJ1-2 TRBV7-8
CASSDGQTQNQPQHF TRBJ1-5 TRBV7-9
CAWSVGRNSGNTIYF TRBJ1-3 TRBV30
CASSQEGFRGTEAFF TRBJ1-1 TRBV4-1
CASSLGRGTETQYF TRBJ2-5 TRBV5-4
CVSSHTPSTGELFF TRBJ2-2 TRBV12-3/TRBV12-4